Each of the 9 T cell receptor beta chains below was sequenced from the same sample in a study. MiXCR, applied by TCRdb to the 5' RACE reads, yields one record per CDR3 protein. This table has around 30,000 distinct CDR3 sequences, roughly 24% appearing once. Input material: naive CD4+ T cells sorted from a lymph node. Subset in this sample: naive CD4+ T cells, CD4+CD45RA+CD25-. Receptors were obtained from a female donor with breast cancer.

This chain uses TRBV5-1 with TRBJ1-3; D possibly corresponds to TRBD1 (6 bases). This CDR3 region has 17 residues. The V and J ends lost 0 bases and 2 bases respectively, with 15 bases between them. CDR1 and CDR2 from the germline V gene are SGHRS and YFSETQ. The CDR3 DNA sequence: TGCGCCAGCAGCTTGGAGGGGGGCCCAACCCCTGGAAACACCATATATTTT. This gives the protein CASSLEGGPTPGNTIYF.

This clonotype was counted many times. CDR3 in DNA: TGCGCCAGCAGCTTGACGGGACCTTCCTACAATGAGCAGTTCTTC. Protein: CASSLTGPSYNEQFF. The chain couples TRBV5-1 to TRBJ2-1, with D tentatively TRBD1 or TRBD2 (5 bases each). From germline, CDR1 is SGHRS and CDR2 YFSETQ. Trimming took 1 base from V and 1 from J, leaving 9 bases between them. The CDR3 has 15 residues.

The sample holds a few counts of this clonotype. V is TRBV5-1 and J is TRBJ2-7; 10 bases map to TRBD1. Trimming removed 4 bases from V and 2 bases from J; junction bases left unmatched: 3. From germline, CDR1 is SGHRS and CDR2 YFSETQ. CDR3 length: 14 residues. CDR3 sequence (DNA): TGCGCCAGCAGCGGGGACAGGGGAGCCTACGAGCAGTACTTC. Encoded protein: CASSGDRGAYEQYF.

The genes are TRBV12-3 or TRBV12-4 and TRBJ1-4, with a possible D match to TRBD1 (5 bases). The CDR3 is made up of 15 amino acids. V lost 6 bases and J 5 bases, leaving 16 bases between the germline ends. The CDR3 nucleotides are TGTGCCAGCAGCTCACGCGGGAGACAGAATGAAAAACTGTTTTTT. This codes for CASSSRGRQNEKLFF.

The chain recombines TRBV20-1 with TRBJ2-7; 7 bases line up with TRBD1. CDR1 and CDR2 from the germline V gene are DFQATT and SNEGSKA (reference sequence). The J segment lost 2 bases and the V segment lost 6 bases, leaving 13 bases of the junction unmatched. The CDR3 covers 15 residues. The chain's CDR3 is CSARDSNTVTYEQYF. The CDR3 DNA is TGCAGTGCCCGGGACAGCAACACCGTCACCTACGAGCAGTACTTC.

This clonotype showed up many times. The chain is built from TRBV9 and TRBJ2-3; 10 bases match TRBD2. Per germline, CDR1 SGDLS and CDR2 YYNGEE. Germline trimming cut 2 bases from V and 6 bases from J; bases unmatched to any gene: 6. CDR3 length equals 15 residues. The CDR3 loop is CASSVSGGARDTQYF. In DNA, the CDR3 is TGTGCCAGCAGCGTGAGCGGGGGGGCCCGGGATACGCAGTATTTT.

The chain joins TRBV3-1 to TRBJ1-5; maybe TRBD1 (6 bases). V lost 4 bases, J lost 0 bases, and 7 bases lay in between. Germline CDR1 is LGHDT and CDR2 is YNNKEL (reference sequence). The CDR3 extends over 14 amino acids. The CDR3 DNA reads TGTGCCAGCAGCCCAGGGGATAGCAATCAGCCCCAGCATTTT. This translates into CASSPGDSNQPQHF.

This clonotype has at least ten counts. The chain employs TRBV2 and TRBJ2-1; no reliable D call. Germline CDR1 reads SNHLY; CDR2 reads FYNNEI. V shed 8 bases and J shed 9 bases, with 11 bases lying between them. This CDR3 comprises 11 residues. In nucleotides, the CDR3 is TGTGCCAGCTACAAGGGCGGTGAGCAGTTCTTC. Translated, it gives CASYKGGEQFF. The full variable domain, its missing parts supplied by reference TRBV2 and TRBJ2-1, is EPEVTQTPSHQVTQMGQEVILRCVPISNHLYFYWYRQILGQKVEFLVSFYNNEISEKSEIFDDQFSVERPDGSNFTLKIRSTKLEDSAMYFCASYKGGEQFFGPGTRLTVL.

This chain connects TRBV21-1 to TRBJ1-4; the table's D call, TRBD1, has no DNA check behind it. TRBV21-1 is termed a pseudogene. There are 15 residues in the CDR3. CDR3 sequence reads: CASSKARRPNEKLFF. The CDR3 nucleotides are TGTGCCAGCAGCAAAGCCCGGCGCCCTAATGAAAAACTGTTTTTT.